These 30 T cell receptor beta chains were sequenced from one sample in a study of OX40 agonist ivuxolimab in advanced cancers. The data were produced by immunoSEQ multiplex PCR, yet TCRdb's version contains in-frame clones alone and is incomplete. The table shows around 80,000 clones, with more than 80% occurring only once. Material: CD4+ or CD8+ T cells sorted from blood, obtained in a trial of the OX40 agonist ivuxolimab. The receptors shown here come from an adult with an advanced solid tumor such as melanoma, head and neck, liver or kidney cancer.

This chain connects TRBV28 to TRBJ1-4, with 7 bases fitting TRBD1. Trimming at V came to 6 bases and at J to 7 bases, leaving 8 bases not matched to a gene. This CDR3 region has 14 residues. The V gene's germline CDR1 is MDHEN and CDR2 SYDVKM. DNA for the CDR3: TGTGCCAGCAGCCTCGGACAGGTTGTTGAAAAACTGTTTTTT. Translating it yields CASSLGQVVEKLFF.

This rearrangement joins TRBV2 to TRBJ1-5; D unresolved. The CDR3 totals 12 residues. The ends were cut back, 6 bases at V and 7 bases at J, with 10 bases in the middle. Germline V gives CDR1 SNHLY, CDR2 FYNNEI. The chain's CDR3 is CASRPSGQPQHF. The CDR3 DNA is TGTGCCAGCAGGCCTTCCGGCCAGCCCCAGCATTTT.

This chain connects TRBV30 to TRBJ2-1; D gene unclear. CDR3 size: 13 residues. Per the germline V gene, CDR1 is GTSNPN and CDR2 is SVGIG (reference sequence). Deletions cut 2 bases from V and 13 bases from J, with 18 bases between. The CDR3 protein is CAWSKRDAATQFF. The CDR3 nucleotides read TGTGCCTGGAGTAAACGAGACGCCGCCACCCAGTTCTTC. Based on the CDR3 plus reference TRBV30 and TRBJ2-1, the full variable domain is SQTIHQWPATLVQPVGSPLSLECTVEGTSNPNLYWYRQAAGRGLQLLFYSVGIGQISSEVPQNLSASRPQDRQFILSSKKLLLSDSGFYLCAWSKRDAATQFFGPGTRLTVL.

The chain couples TRBV6-6 to TRBJ1-5; D might be TRBD1 (5 bases). The germline V gene has CDR1 MNHNY and CDR2 SVGAGI (reference sequence). CDR3 length equals 12 residues. The germline V and J ends were trimmed by 7 bases and 9 bases, with 13 bases remaining between them. Here the CDR3 DNA reads TGTGCCAGCACTACCCGGGACCCGCCCCAGCATTTT. Amino acid sequence: CASTTRDPPQHF.

V usage is TRBV19 and J usage is TRBJ1-2, with a weak D call TRBD1 (6 bases). The germline gives CDR1 LNHDA, CDR2 SQIVND (reference sequence). Trimming left V 7 bases short and J 3 bases short, with 12 bases between. The CDR3 is 13 residues long. The CDR3 sequence is CASNDRMDYGYTF. CDR3 nucleotide sequence: TGTGCCAGTAATGACAGGATGGACTATGGCTACACCTTC.

This chain connects TRBV29-1 to TRBJ1-3; D remains unclear. The CDR3 runs 12 residues. The germline V and J ends were trimmed by 4 bases and 4 bases, with 8 bases remaining between them. Germline CDR1 reads SQVTM; CDR2 reads ANQGSEA. Here the CDR3 DNA reads TGCAGCGTTGCTCCCCAAGGAAACACCATATATTTT. Its translation: CSVAPQGNTIYF.

The J gene is TRBJ1-2, the V gene TRBV30, with D unclear. Between the trimmed V and J ends, which lost 3 bases and 4 bases, there was a span of 15 bases. CDR1 is GTSNPN and CDR2 is SVGIG in the germline V gene (reference sequence). This CDR3 is built from 14 residues. CDR3 coding DNA: TGTGCCTGGAGGGCCACTCTGACGGGCTATGGCTACACCTTC. Protein product: CAWRATLTGYGYTF.

The chain combines TRBV6-1 with TRBJ1-1; D might be TRBD1 (5 bases). CDR1 MNHNS and CDR2 SASEGT come from the germline V gene. V was pared by 5 bases and J by 8 bases, with 18 bases between. The CDR3 contains 14 residues. CDR3: CASSPTPGRPEAFF. CDR3 nucleotides: TGTGCCAGCAGTCCGACCCCAGGGAGACCGGAAGCTTTCTTT.

The chain carries TRBV5-1 and TRBJ2-7; TRBD1 aligns across 9 bases. Trimming took 4 bases from V and 2 from J; bases not matched to a gene: 7. Germline lookup yields CDR1 SGHRS and CDR2 YFSETQ. The CDR3 extends over 15 amino acids. CDR3 DNA sequence: TGCGCCAGCAGCGAAGGGACAGGGAATACCTACGAGCAGTACTTC. Protein product: CASSEGTGNTYEQYF.

The V call is TRBV4-3, the J call TRBJ2-5; 7 nucleotides agree with TRBD1. In germline, CDR1 is LGHNA, CDR2 YSLEER. The CDR3 sequence is 14 residues long. The J segment lost 4 bases and the V segment lost 4 bases, leaving 6 bases of the junction unmatched. CDR3 in DNA: TGCGCCAGCAGCCTTCAGGGGGACGGAGAGACCCAGTACTTC. It is translated as CASSLQGDGETQYF.

This clone has just a few counts. This chain links TRBV6-1 with TRBJ1-6; perhaps TRBD1 as D (5 bases). Germline CDR1 and CDR2: MNHNS and SASEGT. The ends were cut back, 1 base at V and 10 bases at J, with 11 bases in the middle. This CDR3 is 14 amino acids long. This chain's CDR3 is CASSEDRGRSPLHF. The CDR3 DNA sequence: TGTGCCAGCAGTGAAGACCGGGGACGGTCACCCCTCCACTTT.

The chain carries TRBV6-6 and TRBJ1-5; the match to TRBD1 covers 9 bases. V lost 1 base and J lost 6; bases outside the gene matches: 4. The CDR3 loop spans 15 amino acids. Germline V gene lookup returns CDR1 MNHNY and CDR2 SVGAGI (reference sequence). CDR3 coding DNA: TGTGCCAGCAGTTACTGGGACAGGGAAGGTCAGCCCCAGCATTTT. It encodes CASSYWDREGQPQHF.

Only one count was recorded for this clone. The rearrangement uses TRBV5-1 and TRBJ1-3; 7 positions match TRBD1. The CDR3 loop spans 14 amino acids. The junction had 6 bases not matched to a gene; V was cut back by 5 bases and J by 4 bases. Germline V gives CDR1 SGHRS, CDR2 YFSETQ. Here the CDR3 DNA reads TGCGCCAGCAGACTCGGACAGGAAGGAAACACCATATATTTT. Translated, it gives CASRLGQEGNTIYF.

The chain uses TRBV5-8 and TRBJ1-4, with 7 bases fitting TRBD1. This CDR3 spans 15 amino acids. The V gene end was trimmed by 2 bases and the J gene end by 5 bases; junction bases not matched to a gene: 6. Germline CDR1 reads SGHTS; CDR2 reads YDEGEE. The CDR3 DNA is TGTGCCAGCAGCTTCCGGGACAGAGAGAATGAAAAACTGTTTTTT. It yields the protein CASSFRDRENEKLFF.

The V gene is TRBV9, the J gene TRBJ1-6; 8 nucleotides match TRBD1. Germline V lookup: CDR1 SGDLS, CDR2 YYNGEE. The CDR3 length is 16 residues. Trimming removed 0 bases from V and 7 bases from J; junction bases left unmatched: 6. The CDR3: CASSVEAGGINSPLHF. The CDR3 DNA sequence: TGTGCCAGCAGCGTAGAGGCAGGGGGCATCAATTCACCCCTCCACTTT.

The genes are TRBV15 and TRBJ2-7; D not resolved. V was pared by 0 bases and J by 2 bases, with 11 bases between. The germline V gene encodes CDR1 LNHNV and CDR2 YYDKDF (reference sequence). The CDR3 totals 15 residues. CDR3 coding DNA: TGTGCCACCAGCAGAGATGGTGTCGAGACCTACGAGCAGTACTTC. This encodes CATSRDGVETYEQYF.

This clone appeared a single time. CDR3 residues: CASSLTGFNTEAFF. In nucleotides, the CDR3 is TGCGCCAGCAGCCTCACAGGTTTTAACACTGAAGCTTTCTTT. The rearrangement links TRBV5-1 to TRBJ1-1; D possibly corresponds to TRBD1 (5 bases). The ends were cut back, 4 bases at V and 2 bases at J, with 12 bases in the middle. This CDR3 has 14 residues. From germline, CDR1 is SGHRS and CDR2 YFSETQ.

V is TRBV7-2 and J is TRBJ1-4; D call uncertain. Germline CDR1 SGHTA, CDR2 FQGNSA. The germline V and J ends were trimmed by 1 base and 7 bases, with 7 bases remaining between them. This CDR3 spans 13 amino acids. The CDR3 DNA reads as TGTGCCAGCAGCTTAGGAATGGTTGAAAAACTGTTTTTT. Translated: CASSLGMVEKLFF.

The rearrangement joins TRBV2 to TRBJ2-1; unclear D gene. This CDR3 has 12 amino acids. Trimming cost V 6 bases and J 6 bases, with 9 bases left between them. CDR1 and CDR2 (germline): SNHLY, FYNNEI. In nucleotides, the CDR3 is TGTGCCAGCAGATATTCCCTCAATGAGCAGTTCTTC. This translates into CASRYSLNEQFF.

As concerns this clone: This likely comes from a read error, as the CDR3 has no conserved phenylalanine or tryptophan at its end. The chain links TRBV5-1 to TRBJ1-1; D gene ambiguous. CDR3 length: 14 residues. V was clipped by 0 bases and J by 0 bases, with 6 bases between them. Germline CDR1 and CDR2: SGHRS and YFSETQ. CDR3 sequence reads: CASSLVTMNTEAFL. For the CDR3, the DNA is TGCGCCAGCAGCTTGGTGACAATGAACACTGAAGCTTTCCTT.

This chain uses TRBV7-2 with TRBJ2-7; 9 bases are shared with TRBD1. Germline CDR1 is SGHTA and CDR2 is FQGNSA. V shed 5 bases, J shed 0 bases, and the junction held 5 bases outside the gene matches. The CDR3 has 15 amino acids. The chain's CDR3 is CASSKQGAHSYEQYF. The CDR3, as DNA: TGTGCCAGCAGCAAACAGGGGGCGCACTCCTACGAGCAGTACTTC.

This sequence joins TRBV2 and TRBJ1-3; D perhaps matches TRBD1 (5 bases). The V end was cut by 6 bases, the J end by 0 bases, with 12 bases between. Germline lookup yields CDR1 SNHLY and CDR2 FYNNEI. The length of the CDR3 is 15 residues. CDR3 amino acids: CASRATGSSGNTIYF. In DNA, the CDR3 is TGTGCCAGCAGAGCAACAGGAAGCTCTGGAAACACCATATATTTT.

The gene calls are TRBV19 and TRBJ1-1; D is uncertain. The CDR3 consists of 13 residues. Germline CDR1 reads LNHDA; CDR2 reads SQIVND (reference sequence). V gave up 5 bases and J gave up 0 bases, with 7 bases separating them. The CDR3 bases are TGTGCCAGTAGTCGCCGATTGAACACTGAAGCTTTCTTT. This sequence encodes CASSRRLNTEAFF. The variable domain in full, with the rest retrieved from reference TRBV19 and TRBJ1-1, is DGGITQSPKYLFRKEGQNVTLSCEQNLNHDAMYWYRQDPGQGLRLIYYSQIVNDFQKGDIAEGYSVSREKKESFPLTVTSAQKNPTAFYLCASSRRLNTEAFFGQGTRLTVV.

The DNA of the CDR3 is TGTGCCAGCAGTGGACGGCCCCTCGGCGACTATGGCTACACCTTC. Translation: CASSGRPLGDYGYTF. The chain combines TRBV2 with TRBJ1-2; no clear D. This CDR3 has 15 residues. Trimming removed 4 bases from V and 3 bases from J, with 15 bases in between. CDR1 SNHLY and CDR2 FYNNEI come from the germline V gene.

The chain combines TRBV27 with TRBJ2-1; perhaps D is TRBD1 or TRBD2 (5 bases each). The V gene lost 1 base and the J gene lost 5 bases, with 21 bases spanning the gap. The CDR3 contains 18 residues. Germline values: CDR1 MNHEY, CDR2 SMNVEV (reference sequence). CDR3 in DNA: TGTGCCAGCAGTTTATATTCCTGGTCAGGGAGCCGGGACAATGAGCAGTTCTTC. Translation gives CASSLYSWSGSRDNEQFF.

The genes are TRBV14 and TRBJ2-2, with a weak D call TRBD1 (7 bases). Trimming removed 4 bases at V and 6 bases at J, with 12 bases between. Germline CDR1 reads SGHDN; CDR2 reads FVKESK. CDR3 length equals 14 residues. This CDR3 is CASSLDRRAGELFF. The CDR3 nucleotides are TGTGCCAGCAGCCTGGACAGGAGGGCCGGGGAGCTGTTTTTT.

The chain recombines TRBV28 with TRBJ1-5; tentatively, D is TRBD1 (6 bases). There are 17 residues in the CDR3. Germline V gene sequence: CDR1 MDHEN, CDR2 SYDVKM. Trimming took 5 bases from V and 6 from J, leaving 23 bases between them. CDR3: CASSTRPGQRVRQPQHF. CDR3 coding DNA: TGTGCCAGCAGTACGAGGCCCGGACAGCGCGTACGTCAGCCCCAGCATTTT.

V gene TRBV27 combines with J gene TRBJ2-7; TRBD1 aligns across 7 bases. J was trimmed by 6 bases and V by 4 bases; bases with no gene match: 6. Germline assignment: CDR1 MNHEY and CDR2 SMNVEV (reference sequence). The CDR3 has 13 amino acids. This CDR3 reads CASSSYRGSEQYF. The CDR3 region has the DNA TGTGCCAGCAGTTCATACAGGGGATCCGAGCAGTACTTC.

The rearrangement joins TRBV6-5 to TRBJ2-1; 9 nucleotides agree with TRBD2. Losses at the gene ends were 5 bases for V and 4 bases for J; bases not matched to a gene: 6. CDR1 is MNHEY and CDR2 is SVGAGI in the germline V gene. This CDR3 has 15 residues. CDR3 region: CASSPSGAGYNEQFF. The CDR3 DNA reads TGTGCCAGCAGTCCTAGCGGGGCCGGATACAATGAGCAGTTCTTC.

The rearrangement links TRBV28 to TRBJ1-2, with 10 nucleotides matching TRBD1. The V gene end was trimmed by 6 bases and the J gene end by 4 bases; junction bases not matched to a gene: 8. The CDR3 runs 15 residues. CDR1 MDHEN and CDR2 SYDVKM come from the germline V gene. This CDR3 reads CASRLQDRGAYGYTF. Here the CDR3 DNA reads TGTGCCAGCAGACTACAGGACAGGGGGGCCTATGGCTACACCTTC.